The 10 T cell receptor beta chains listed next were all sequenced from one sample in a study of cytomegalovirus exposure and HLA in healthy donors. The PCR contained 60 Vbeta and 13 Jbeta primers. Profiled with immunoSEQ multiplex PCR; TCRdb holds only in-frame clones, not every one. The sample has fewer than 250,000 clones, 81% seen once. Material: PBMCs. The receptor source for this set is a man in his late teens or twenties in good health and CMV-seronegative.

The chain joins TRBV27 to TRBJ1-3; 8 bases map to TRBD1. Trimming at V came to 5 bases and at J to 4 bases, leaving 4 bases not matched to a gene. The CDR3 has 14 amino acids. In germline, CDR1 is MNHEY, CDR2 SMNVEV (reference sequence). The CDR3 spells CASSRTGSGNTIYF. For the CDR3, the DNA is TGTGCCAGCAGTCGGACAGGGTCAGGAAACACCATATATTTT.

CDR3 coding DNA: TGTGCCACCCTACGGGGGTTTTCTGAAGCTTTCTTT. It encodes CATLRGFSEAFF. V usage is TRBV6-1 and J usage is TRBJ1-1; D may be TRBD1 (5 bases). This CDR3 spans 12 amino acids. Germline lookup yields CDR1 MNHNS and CDR2 SASEGT. The V gene lost 10 bases and the J gene lost 6 bases, with 15 bases spanning the gap.

This clone was picked up a small number of times. The V call is TRBV19, the J call TRBJ2-7; 9 bases agree with TRBD1. The V segment lost 6 bases and the J segment 4 bases; nucleotides outside the gene matches: 4. This CDR3 comprises 13 residues. Germline V gene data show CDR1 as LNHDA and CDR2 as SQIVND (reference sequence). The CDR3 sequence: CASSRQGDYEQYF. The CDR3 DNA is TGTGCCAGTAGCAGACAGGGGGATTACGAGCAGTACTTC.

The chain couples TRBV21-1 to TRBJ2-7; no DNA check was done on the table's D call, TRBD2. TRBV21-1 is shown as a pseudogene. The CDR3 runs to 15 residues. CDR3 sequence: CASSSQGLGTYEQYF. The CDR3 coding sequence is TGTGCCAGCAGCAGCCAGGGACTGGGAACCTACGAGCAGTACTTC.

This clone was counted a single time. The chain has TRBV5-5 and TRBJ2-7; a weak D match, TRBD2 (6 bases). CDR3 length: 14 residues. Germline V lookup: CDR1 SGHKS, CDR2 YYEKEE (reference sequence). V lost 4 bases, J lost 2 bases, and 13 bases lay in between. CDR3 protein: CASSIAGTPYEQYF. The CDR3 DNA reads TGTGCCAGCAGCATCGCCGGGACTCCCTACGAGCAGTACTTC.

J is TRBJ1-2 and V is TRBV5-5, with a weak D call TRBD1 (6 bases). This CDR3 is 13 amino acids long. Trimming took off 6 bases at V and 6 bases at J, with 15 bases between the two ends. Germline loops: CDR1 SGHKS, CDR2 YYEKEE (reference sequence). CDR3 bases: TGTGCCAGCACCGGAGGGGGGGCGAATGGCTACACCTTC. This sequence encodes CASTGGGANGYTF.

The rearrangement uses TRBV7-9 and TRBJ1-4; the D gene is possibly TRBD1 (5 bases). The CDR3 length is 14 residues. With 3 bases removed from V and 6 bases from J, the gap between germline ends came to 11 bases. CDR1 and CDR2 (germline): SEHNR, FQNEAQ (reference sequence). The CDR3 region is CASSFPEGDEKLFF. The CDR3 bases are TGTGCCAGCAGCTTCCCTGAAGGGGATGAAAAACTGTTTTTT.

J is TRBJ2-2 and V is TRBV7-5; TRBD2, the table's D call, lacks a check against the DNA. TRBV7-5 is assigned pseudogene status. The length of the CDR3 is 17 residues. DNA for the CDR3: TGTGCCAGAAACCCAAACAGAGGAGGGGTGAACACCGGGGAGCTGTTTTTT. This gives the protein CARNPNRGGVNTGELFF.

V is TRBV15 and J is TRBJ2-5, with D uncertain. The DNA end is more similar to TRBJ2-7, so the J call may be wrong. Germline-derived CDR1 and CDR2 are LNHNV and YYDKDF (reference sequence). CDR3 length: 15 amino acids. CDR3 residues: CATSRDRLSSYEQYF. CDR3 DNA sequence: TGTGCCACCAGCAGAGATCGGTTAAGCTCCTACGAGCAGTACTTC.

The CDR3 protein is CASSYSGTRYGYTF. The CDR3 DNA reads as TGTGCCAGCAGCTATAGCGGGACACGTTATGGCTACACCTTC. This sequence joins TRBV7-9 and TRBJ1-2, with a tentative D call TRBD1 (6 bases). Deletions cut 4 bases from V and 5 bases from J, with 14 bases between. From germline, CDR1 is SEHNR and CDR2 FQNEAQ (reference sequence). The CDR3 spans 14 residues.